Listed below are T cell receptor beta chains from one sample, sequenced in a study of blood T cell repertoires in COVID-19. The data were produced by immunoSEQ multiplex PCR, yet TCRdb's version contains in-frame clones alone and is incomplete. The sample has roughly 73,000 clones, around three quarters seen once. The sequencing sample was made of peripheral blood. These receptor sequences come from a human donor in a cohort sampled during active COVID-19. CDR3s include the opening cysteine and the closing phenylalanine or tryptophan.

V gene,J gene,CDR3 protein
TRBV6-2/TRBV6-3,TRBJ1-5,CASSYQGGQPQHF
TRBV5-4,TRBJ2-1,CASRPGTSLVNNEQFF
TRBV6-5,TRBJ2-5,CASSLYQETQYF
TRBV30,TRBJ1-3,CAWSAGTDAGNTIYF
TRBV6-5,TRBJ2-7,CASRTQLEQYF
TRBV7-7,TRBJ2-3,CASSLLADARDTQYF
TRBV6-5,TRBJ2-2,CASSYGQAGELFF
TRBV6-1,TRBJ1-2,CASSEGAHNYGYTF
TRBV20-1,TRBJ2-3,CSASGTKAQIGYF
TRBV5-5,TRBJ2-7,CASSLRLAGGAYEQYF
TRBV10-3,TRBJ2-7,CAIKDRDGAEQYF
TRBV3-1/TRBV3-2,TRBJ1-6,CASSQVYRLELDSPLHF
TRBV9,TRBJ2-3,CASSVEGNTDTQYF
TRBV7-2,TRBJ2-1,CASSLGGGTSNEQFF
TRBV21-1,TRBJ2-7,CASSKVGLCSGSDEQYF
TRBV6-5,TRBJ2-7,CASSYREGYEQYF
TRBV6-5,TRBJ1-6,CASSFLRTGFNSPLHF
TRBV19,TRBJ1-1,CASRLRVDTEAFF
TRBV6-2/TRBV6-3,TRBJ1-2,CASSYSTETPYGYTF
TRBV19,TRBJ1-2,CASTQGERPGYGYTF
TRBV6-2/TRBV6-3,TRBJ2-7,CASSLRQGGSYEQYF
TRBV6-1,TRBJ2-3,CASSERWTGANTQYF
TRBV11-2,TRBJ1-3,CASRSQGQAGNTIYF
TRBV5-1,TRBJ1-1,CASGGQGGSTEAFF
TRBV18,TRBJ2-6,CASSPWTGLNKAGANVLTF
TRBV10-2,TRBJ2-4,CASSRPPGQRSPGIIQYF
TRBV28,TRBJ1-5,CASSPRTGVEPQHF
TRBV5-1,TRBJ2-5,CASSLTGQGAWETQYF
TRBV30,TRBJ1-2,CAWSTAEGRGYTF
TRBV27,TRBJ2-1,CASIGGVGSYNEQFF
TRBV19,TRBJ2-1,CASRQPGVRYNEQFF
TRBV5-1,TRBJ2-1,CASSDGRRNNEQFF
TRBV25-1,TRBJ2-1,CASSHPGDYNEQFF
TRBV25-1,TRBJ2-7,CASSVPGTGSYEQYF
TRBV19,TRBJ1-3,CASSRLDRGFSGNTIYF
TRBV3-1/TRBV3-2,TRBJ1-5,CASSQDQGNSNQPQHF
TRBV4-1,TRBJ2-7,CASSLHPGTGARGDIF
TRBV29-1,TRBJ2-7,CSVEVRVGLFYEQYF
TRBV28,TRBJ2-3,CASSTSTSGRGTDTQYF
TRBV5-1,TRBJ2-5,CASSLEQGRKETQYF
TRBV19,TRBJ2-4,CASSIVTSGGSIQYF
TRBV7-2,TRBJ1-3,CASSLGGQGLSGNTIYF
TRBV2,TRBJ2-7,CASSDYTSGRSYF
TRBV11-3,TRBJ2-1,CASSLEGTSGRGFSYNEQFF
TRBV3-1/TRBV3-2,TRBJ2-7,CASSQTGTRLYEQYF
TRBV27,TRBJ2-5,CASSSPGTGGETQYF
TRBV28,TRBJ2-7,CASSLPAPMTSGRGEQYF
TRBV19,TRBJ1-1,CASSRQGMNTEAFF
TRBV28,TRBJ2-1,CASISTGPSGVKGEQFF
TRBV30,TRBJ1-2,CAWSSGFYGYTF
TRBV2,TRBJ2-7,CASTRLAGGTSYEQYF
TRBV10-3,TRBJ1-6,CAISTSDRDNSPLHF
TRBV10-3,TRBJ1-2,CAIRRDLYGYTF
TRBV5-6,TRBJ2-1,CASSLGGLNSYNEQFF